These 17 T cell receptor beta chains originate from one sample sequenced in a study of cytomegalovirus exposure and HLA in healthy donors. PCR primers comprised 60 Vbeta and 13 Jbeta primers. Method: immunoSEQ multiplex PCR; TCRdb's copy keeps in-frame clones and lacks some. Here the sample spans 100,000 to 150,000 clones, under 20% being singletons. The sequenced sample consisted of PBMCs. The receptors come from a female donor in good health and CMV-seropositive.

V gene TRBV6-5 combines with J gene TRBJ2-1; 12 bases fit TRBD2. Germline CDR1 is MNHEY and CDR2 is SVGAGI. This CDR3 contains 15 residues. Trimming removed 7 bases from V and 6 bases from J; junction bases left unmatched: 7. The CDR3 region is CASNKLAGGPNEQFF. The CDR3 DNA is TGTGCCAGCAATAAACTAGCGGGGGGCCCCAATGAGCAGTTCTTC.

This chain links TRBV28 with TRBJ1-6, with D perhaps TRBD1 (5 bases). Germline V gene sequence: CDR1 MDHEN, CDR2 SYDVKM. V lost 7 bases and J lost 8, with 18 bases in between. The CDR3 has 15 residues. CDR3 coding DNA: TGTGCCAGCACCCCAGGAGGGGCTGGGGATTCACCCCTCCACTTT. It specifies CASTPGGAGDSPLHF.

The chain employs TRBV28 and TRBJ1-2, with D possibly matching TRBD1 (6 bases). The V and J ends lost 7 bases and 5 bases respectively, with 17 bases between them. The CDR3 runs to 14 residues. Per the germline V gene, CDR1 is MDHEN and CDR2 is SYDVKM. For the CDR3, the DNA is TGTGCCAGCAAATTAAAATCCGGACAGTATGGCTACACCTTC. Amino acids: CASKLKSGQYGYTF.

The CDR3: CASKLTGPNYGYTF. Here the CDR3 DNA reads TGTGCCAGCAAATTGACAGGGCCCAACTATGGCTACACCTTC. The chain combines TRBV2 with TRBJ1-2; TRBD1 agrees at 7 bases. The CDR3 loop spans 14 amino acids. The junction had 7 bases not matched to a gene; V was cut back by 7 bases and J by 2 bases. Germline V CDR1 and CDR2: SNHLY, FYNNEI.

The chain combines TRBV5-8 with TRBJ1-2, with D maybe TRBD1 (6 bases). Trimming took 0 bases from V and 0 from J, leaving 12 bases between them. Germline values: CDR1 SGHTS, CDR2 YDEGEE. This CDR3 spans 16 amino acids. The CDR3 nucleotides are TGTGCCAGCAGCTTGGCCAACGGGGGGCCTAACTATGGCTACACCTTC. Translation: CASSLANGGPNYGYTF.

This clone was observed a handful of times. V gene TRBV9 combines with J gene TRBJ2-3; 12 bases are shared with TRBD2. The J segment lost 4 bases and the V segment lost 0 bases, leaving 12 bases of the junction unmatched. Germline CDR1 SGDLS, CDR2 YYNGEE. The CDR3 sequence is 19 residues long. CDR3 nucleotide sequence: TGTGCCAGCAGCGTAGACGGTCTAGCGGGAGGGTCCGGCGCAGATACGCAGTATTTT. Encoded protein: CASSVDGLAGGSGADTQYF.

This clone occurred a few times. The chain combines TRBV30 with TRBJ2-5; D is unclear. Germline V lookup: CDR1 GTSNPN, CDR2 SVGIG (reference sequence). Trimming pared 2 bases from V and 5 bases from J, leaving 6 bases between. CDR3 length: 11 amino acids. CDR3 sequence: CAWSPRETQYF. The CDR3 DNA reads TGTGCCTGGAGTCCCAGGGAGACCCAGTACTTC.

The V call is TRBV29-1, the J call TRBJ2-2; D is possibly TRBD1 (6 bases). Germline CDR1 SQVTM, CDR2 ANQGSEA. The CDR3 has 13 residues. V lost 6 bases and J 1 base, leaving 9 bases between the germline ends. Written as DNA, the CDR3 is TGCAGCGTCTCACAGGGGAACACCGGGGAGCTGTTTTTT. It yields the protein CSVSQGNTGELFF.

This clone appeared a few times. The chain carries TRBV6-5 and TRBJ2-2; a possible D gene is TRBD2 (6 bases). V lost 11 bases and J lost 0, with 10 bases in between. The CDR3 covers 13 residues. Germline CDR1 and CDR2: MNHEY and SVGAGI. The CDR3: CAAGRPNTGELFF. The CDR3 DNA sequence: TGTGCCGCGGGACGGCCGAACACCGGGGAGCTGTTTTTT.

CDR3 coding DNA: TGTGCCAGCAGCTCCCAATGGGGGCAGGGCGATACGCAGTATTTT. It codes for CASSSQWGQGDTQYF. J is TRBJ2-3 and V is TRBV7-9, with D possibly matching TRBD1 (6 bases). Germline V CDR1 and CDR2: SEHNR, FQNEAQ (reference sequence). CDR3 size: 15 residues. The V end lost 4 bases, the J end lost 6 bases, and 17 bases lay between the germline ends.

This clone was picked up a small number of times. The chain recombines TRBV25-1 with TRBJ2-6; tentative D call: TRBD1 (6 bases). CDR3 length equals 17 residues. Germline CDR1 is MGHDK and CDR2 is SYGVNS. The V and J ends lost 1 base and 2 bases respectively, with 12 bases between them. The CDR3 reads CASSELATGTGANVLTF. The CDR3 nucleotides are TGTGCCAGCAGTGAATTGGCTACAGGGACTGGGGCCAACGTCCTGACTTTC. Supplemented by reference TRBV25-1 and TRBJ2-6, the full variable domain reads EADIYQTPRYLVIGTGKKITLECSQTMGHDKMYWYQQDPGMELHLIHYSYGVNSTEKGDLSSESTVSRIRTEHFPLTLESARPSHTSQYLCASSELATGTGANVLTFGAGSRLTVL.

V gene TRBV7-2 combines with J gene TRBJ1-5; maybe TRBD1 (6 bases). Trimming shortened V by 3 bases and J by 1 base, and 19 bases separated the two germline ends. The CDR3 spans 18 residues. Germline V gene data show CDR1 as SGHTA and CDR2 as FQGNSA. This CDR3 reads CASSFFGGGSGSNQPQHF. In DNA form, the CDR3 reads TGTGCCAGCAGCTTTTTCGGTGGGGGCTCAGGGAGCAATCAGCCCCAGCATTTT.

This clone came up a few times. The V call is TRBV5-6, the J call TRBJ2-4, with TRBD1 identical over 7 bases. The junction had 9 bases not matched to a gene; V was cut back by 3 bases and J by 6 bases. Per the germline V gene, CDR1 is SGHDT and CDR2 is YYEEEE. The CDR3 runs to 15 residues. The CDR3 reads CASSWGTGVGNIQYF. CDR3 coding DNA: TGTGCCAGCAGCTGGGGTACAGGGGTTGGAAACATTCAGTACTTC.

This chain joins TRBV15 and TRBJ2-1; 8 nucleotides agree with TRBD2. V lost 0 bases, J lost 5 bases, and 6 bases stayed unmatched. Germline V gene data show CDR1 as LNHNV and CDR2 as YYDKDF (reference sequence). This CDR3 region has 16 residues. This chain's CDR3 is CATSRDLAGSDNEQFF. The DNA of the CDR3 is TGTGCCACCAGCAGAGATCTAGCGGGCAGTGACAATGAGCAGTTCTTC. Full variable domain (rest looked up from reference TRBV15 and TRBJ2-1): DAMVIQNPRYQVTQFGKPVTLSCSQTLNHNVMYWYQQKSSQAPKLLFHYYDKDFNNEADTPDNFQSRRPNTSFCFLDIRSPGLGDTAMYLCATSRDLAGSDNEQFFGPGTRLTVL.

The sample holds a few counts of this clone. The V call is TRBV19, the J call TRBJ2-1, with 9 bases matching TRBD1. The CDR3 sequence is 13 residues long. With 5 bases clipped from V and 8 bases from J, the junction kept 4 bases outside the gene matches. Germline assignment: CDR1 LNHDA and CDR2 SQIVND (reference sequence). CDR3 sequence: CASSDTGGDEQFF. CDR3 in DNA: TGTGCCAGTAGTGATACAGGGGGCGATGAGCAGTTCTTC.

This chain joins TRBV4-3 and TRBJ1-1; TRBD1 might be the D (6 bases). In germline, CDR1 is LGHNA, CDR2 YSLEER. Trimming pared 1 base from V and 3 bases from J, leaving 12 bases between. CDR3 length equals 15 residues. The CDR3 DNA reads TGCGCCAGCAGCCAAGGGGGGGGGCTGGACACTGAAGCTTTCTTT. Its translation: CASSQGGGLDTEAFF.

This clone was counted only a few times. The CDR3 nucleotides are TGTGCCATCAGTGAGCCGAAGAGAGAGCAGTTCTTC. Its translation: CAISEPKREQFF. This chain links TRBV10-3 with TRBJ2-1; D is undetermined. V was trimmed by 2 bases and J by 10 bases, leaving 9 bases between them. CDR3 length equals 12 residues. Germline assignment: CDR1 ENHRY and CDR2 SYGVKD.